The 27 T cell receptor beta chains listed next were all sequenced from one sample in a study of blood T cell repertoires in COVID-19. Some clones are missing from TCRdb's copy, which holds only in-frame ones; the method was immunoSEQ multiplex PCR. This sample has a few hundred thousand clones, with 92% found just once. Sequencing input: PBMCs or T cells enriched from blood (not recorded which). The source is a woman aged 25 to 39 who had recovered from COVID-19.

V gene TRBV7-2 combines with J gene TRBJ1-5; D gene uncertain. V was trimmed by 1 base and J by 3 bases, leaving 10 bases between them. Germline assignment: CDR1 SGHTA and CDR2 FQGNSA. This CDR3 spans 15 amino acids. The CDR3 DNA reads as TGTGCCAGCAGCTTAGTACCCGGGAACAATCAGCCCCAGCATTTT. Translating it yields CASSLVPGNNQPQHF.

The J gene is TRBJ2-2, the V gene TRBV7-2, with D tentatively TRBD1 (5 bases). Trimming took 5 bases from V and 4 from J, leaving 14 bases between them. This CDR3 spans 15 amino acids. Germline CDR1 is SGHTA and CDR2 is FQGNSA. For the CDR3, the DNA is TGTGCCAGCAGCCTCGGACAAGGTGGCACCGGGGAGCTGTTTTTT. Amino acid sequence: CASSLGQGGTGELFF.

A single count supports this clone. V gene TRBV28 combines with J gene TRBJ2-7; the D gene is possibly TRBD2 (5 bases). Trimming shortened V by 3 bases and J by 2 bases, and 8 bases separated the two germline ends. The CDR3 is 13 amino acids. Germline CDR1 MDHEN, CDR2 SYDVKM. The CDR3 region is CASSFPGTYEQYF. DNA for the CDR3: TGTGCCAGCAGTTTCCCGGGGACCTACGAGCAGTACTTC.

The chain recombines TRBV7-3 with TRBJ2-1; no definite D call. The ends were cut back, 1 base at V and 4 bases at J, with 8 bases in the middle. CDR3 length equals 14 residues. Germline V gene lookup returns CDR1 SGHTA and CDR2 FQGTGA. The CDR3 bases are TGTGCCAGCAGCTTAAATGGCTTTTACAATGAGCAGTTCTTC. It translates to CASSLNGFYNEQFF.

This chain links TRBV18 with TRBJ2-1; 11 nucleotides align to TRBD2. Per the germline V gene, CDR1 is KGHSH and CDR2 is LQKENI. This CDR3 has 15 amino acids. Unmatched junction bases numbered 7, after V lost 5 bases and J lost 7 bases. In nucleotides, the CDR3 is TGTGCCAGCTCATTAACTAGCGGGAGCGGGAATGAGCAGTTCTTC. Translated, it gives CASSLTSGSGNEQFF. Looking up the rest from reference TRBV18 and TRBJ2-1 gives the full variable domain: NAGVMQNPRHLVRRRGQEARLRCSPMKGHSHVYWYRQLPEEGLKFMVYLQKENIIDESGMPKERFSAEFPKEGPSILRIQQVVRGDSAAYFCASSLTSGSGNEQFFGPGTRLTVL.

V is TRBV7-3 and J is TRBJ2-1; TRBD1 might be the D (6 bases). Germline V lookup: CDR1 SGHTA, CDR2 FQGTGA. This CDR3 spans 15 amino acids. The V and J ends lost 0 bases and 3 bases respectively, with 9 bases between them. CDR3 amino acids: CASSLTGTYYNEQFF. CDR3 nucleotides: TGTGCCAGCAGCTTAACCGGGACATACTACAATGAGCAGTTCTTC.

The chain combines TRBV3-1 (or the pseudogene TRBV3-2) with TRBJ1-3; D is unclear. The germline CDR1 and CDR2 sequences are LGHDT and YNNKEL (reference sequence). The length of the CDR3 is 15 residues. Trimming removed 0 bases at V and 2 bases at J, with 8 bases between. Here the CDR3 DNA reads TGTGCCAGCAGCCAAGATGACGGAGCTGGAAACACCATATATTTT. This encodes CASSQDDGAGNTIYF.

The genes are TRBV4-3 and TRBJ2-2; no firm D call. V dropped 0 bases and J dropped 4 bases, with 6 bases sitting between them. CDR1 and CDR2 (germline): LGHNA, YSLEER. The CDR3 is 14 residues long. DNA for the CDR3: TGCGCCAGCAGCCAAGATCTACGCACCGGGGAGCTGTTTTTT. Translated, it gives CASSQDLRTGELFF.

The rearrangement uses TRBV29-1 and TRBJ2-1; the match to TRBD1 covers 8 bases. This CDR3 contains 14 residues. Trimming took 6 bases from V and 7 from J; bases not matched to a gene: 11. The germline CDR1 and CDR2 sequences are SQVTM and ANQGSEA. Here the CDR3 DNA reads TGCAGCGTGCAGGGGGCGTTTTCAGCGAATGAGCAGTTCTTC. Translating it yields CSVQGAFSANEQFF.

The chain couples TRBV21-1 to TRBJ1-6. TRBV21-1 is a pseudogene. The CDR3 contains 16 residues. CDR3 sequence: CASSPPGGSDNSPLHF. CDR3 sequence (DNA): TGTGCCAGCAGCCCCCCGGGGGGCTCGGATAATTCACCCCTCCACTTT.

The rearrangement links TRBV5-1 to TRBJ2-6; no clear D. The CDR3 length is 14 residues. Germline CDR1 is SGHRS and CDR2 is YFSETQ. Trimming left V 7 bases short and J 0 bases short, with 8 bases between. CDR3 DNA sequence: TGCGCCAGCCGTCAGGTCTCTGGGGCCAACGTCCTGACTTTC. Protein sequence: CASRQVSGANVLTF.

The chain combines TRBV5-6 with TRBJ1-1, with TRBD1 identical over 8 bases. V gave up 4 bases and J gave up 1 base; unmatched junction bases: 6. Germline-derived CDR1 and CDR2 are SGHDT and YYEEEE. This CDR3 region has 15 residues. The CDR3 DNA is TGTGCCAGCAGCGAGACAGGGGATGAGAACACTGAAGCTTTCTTT. Protein product: CASSETGDENTEAFF. The full variable domain, completed using reference TRBV5-6 and TRBJ1-1, is DAGVTQSPTHLIKTRGQQVTLRCSPKSGHDTVSWYQQALGQGPQFIFQYYEEEERQRGNFPDRFSGHQFPNYSSELNVNALLLGDSALYLCASSETGDENTEAFFGQGTRLTVV.

V and J are TRBV11-2 and TRBJ1-2, with TRBD1 matching 7 bases. This CDR3 has 13 residues. The V gene's germline CDR1 is SGHAT and CDR2 FQNNGV. The V segment lost 1 base and the J segment 4 bases; nucleotides outside the gene matches: 0. The CDR3 DNA follows: TGTGCCAGCAGCTTAGCAGGGGGCTATGGCTACACCTTC. It codes for CASSLAGGYGYTF.

The V call is TRBV18, the J call TRBJ1-2; unclear D gene. Germline CDR1 and CDR2: KGHSH and LQKENI. Trimming removed 6 bases from V and 8 bases from J, with 13 bases in between. The length of the CDR3 is 12 residues. The DNA for the CDR3 is TGTGCCAGCTCGCCCTCATCGGGAGGCTACACCTTC. Its translation is CASSPSSGGYTF.

This clone occurred once. The chain links TRBV9 to TRBJ2-5; tentatively, D is TRBD2 (5 bases). CDR3 length equals 13 residues. The germline V and J ends were trimmed by 0 bases and 4 bases, with 7 bases remaining between them. Germline values: CDR1 SGDLS, CDR2 YYNGEE. The CDR3 loop is CASSVGERETQYF. DNA of the CDR3: TGTGCCAGCAGCGTAGGGGAGAGAGAGACCCAGTACTTC. Full variable domain (outside the CDR3, taken from reference TRBV9 and TRBJ2-5): DSGVTQTPKHLITATGQRVTLRCSPRSGDLSVYWYQQSLDQGLQFLIQYYNGEERAKGNILERFSAQQFPDLHSELNLSSLELGDSALYFCASSVGERETQYFGPGTRLLVL.

The chain is built from TRBV6-5 and TRBJ1-2, with D maybe TRBD1 (6 bases). This CDR3 is 12 amino acids long. With 6 bases removed from V and 5 bases from J, the gap between germline ends came to 10 bases. Looked up from germline, CDR1 is MNHEY and CDR2 is SVGAGI. The CDR3 nucleotides are TGTGCCAGCAGACAGGGCTGGTATGGCTACACCTTC. Translated, it gives CASRQGWYGYTF.

This clone was counted between two and nine times. The chain is built from TRBV10-1 and TRBJ1-2; TRBD1 matches at 7 bases. CDR3 length: 12 amino acids. Germline-derived CDR1 and CDR2 are WNHNN and SYGVQD (reference sequence). J was trimmed by 4 bases and V by 8 bases; bases with no gene match: 4. This CDR3 reads CASRTGLYGYTF. The DNA for the CDR3 is TGCGCCAGCCGGACAGGCCTCTATGGCTACACCTTC.

The V gene is TRBV7-8, the J gene TRBJ2-7, with D possibly matching TRBD1 (5 bases). This CDR3 has 13 amino acids. Germline V gene sequence: CDR1 SGHVS, CDR2 FQNEAQ. Trimming cost V 6 bases and J 7 bases, with 16 bases left between them. CDR3 DNA: TGTGCCAGCAGTCGAGGACACGATGAAGAGCAGTACTTC. Encoded protein: CASSRGHDEEQYF.

The chain combines TRBV2 with TRBJ2-1, with 9 bases identical to TRBD2. This CDR3 is 14 amino acids long. Germline V gene lookup returns CDR1 SNHLY and CDR2 FYNNEI. Trimming took 5 bases from V and 5 from J; bases not matched to a gene: 4. The CDR3 here is CASSWGLANNEQFF. The CDR3 DNA reads TGTGCCAGCAGTTGGGGACTAGCTAACAATGAGCAGTTCTTC.

The chain employs TRBV30 and TRBJ1-3; D is unresolved. The CDR3 totals 14 residues. The germline V gene encodes CDR1 GTSNPN and CDR2 SVGIG (reference sequence). Trimming shortened V by 5 bases and J by 4 bases, and 15 bases separated the two germline ends. The CDR3 DNA sequence: TGTGCCTGGCGGACTAAGGTATCAGGAAACACCATATATTTT. Its protein is CAWRTKVSGNTIYF.

The chain combines TRBV28 with TRBJ2-4; D may be TRBD2 (5 bases). Trimming removed 1 base at V and 10 bases at J, with 17 bases between. CDR3 size: 15 residues. Germline V gene sequence: CDR1 MDHEN, CDR2 SYDVKM. CDR3 loop: CASSLLRALAGIQYF. The CDR3 DNA follows: TGTGCCAGCAGTTTATTGAGGGCCCTTGCCGGAATTCAGTACTTC.

This sequence joins TRBV6-5 and TRBJ1-2; 9 nucleotides agree with TRBD1. Germline assignment: CDR1 MNHEY and CDR2 SVGAGI. V trimming: 6 bases; J trimming: 4 bases; junction bases outside the gene matches: 6. The CDR3 has 14 residues. This CDR3 reads CASSAADRGYGYTF. The CDR3 bases are TGTGCCAGCAGCGCCGCGGACAGGGGCTATGGCTACACCTTC.

This sequence joins TRBV15 and TRBJ1-4; D not certain. Trimming removed 1 base at V and 5 bases at J, with 14 bases between. The CDR3 has 16 amino acids. The V gene's germline CDR1 is LNHNV and CDR2 YYDKDF (reference sequence). The chain's CDR3 is CATSRGTDMLNEKLFF. The DNA of the CDR3 is TGTGCCACCAGCAGAGGGACTGACATGCTGAATGAAAAACTGTTTTTT.

The rearrangement links TRBV7-2 to TRBJ2-2; 11 nucleotides agree with TRBD2. Germline CDR1 is SGHTA and CDR2 is FQGNSA. V was clipped by 5 bases and J by 6 bases; unmatched bases: 5. This CDR3 is 15 amino acids long. The CDR3 nucleotides are TGTGCCAGCAGCGAATGGGGACTAGCGGCCGGGGAGCTGTTTTTT. Protein: CASSEWGLAAGELFF.

The J gene is TRBJ2-1, the V gene TRBV12-3 or TRBV12-4; D is undetermined. V dropped 1 base and J dropped 13 bases, with 11 bases sitting between them. CDR3 size: 12 residues. The CDR3 loop reads CASSLVPIAQFF. CDR3 DNA sequence: TGTGCCAGCAGTTTAGTCCCTATAGCCCAGTTCTTC.

The rearrangement links TRBV29-1 to TRBJ2-1, with TRBD1 as a possible D gene (5 bases). Per the germline V gene, CDR1 is SQVTM and CDR2 is ANQGSEA. The CDR3 totals 11 residues. Trimming took off 5 bases at V and 6 bases at J, with 8 bases between the two ends. The CDR3 region is CSVSGFNEQFF. DNA of the CDR3: TGCAGCGTTTCAGGGTTCAATGAGCAGTTCTTC.

This chain joins TRBV7-6 and TRBJ2-2, with D possibly being TRBD1 (6 bases). Trimming shortened V by 5 bases and J by 4 bases, and 17 bases separated the two germline ends. The CDR3 has 16 amino acids. CDR1 is SGHVS and CDR2 is FNYEAQ in the germline V gene. The CDR3 loop reads CASSPIRGSGTGELFF. Written as DNA, the CDR3 is TGTGCCAGCAGCCCGATAAGGGGGTCGGGCACCGGGGAGCTGTTTTTT.